These T cell receptor beta chains were read from a single sample in a study of Tregs in tolerant kidney transplant recipients. Repertoires were generated with immunoSEQ multiplex PCR, while TCRdb's copy carries only in-frame clones and drops some. The sample holds 60,000 or so clones; 70% to 90% are singletons and the top ten take around 2.3%. Sequenced here: Tregs from blood, sampled before the transplant. All receptors come from a human donor who received a combined kidney and bone marrow transplant. Each CDR3 is given with its conserved first and last residue. A D gene is named only where the DNA matches it firmly. Rows may omit the clone size; those that give it use once, few, many or a size class.

length: 19; J: TRBJ2-3; size: NA; D: TRBD2; V: TRBV9; DNA: TGTGCCAGCAGCGTAGAACCTCCGGGACTAGCGGGAGTGACAGATACGCAGTATTTT; CDR3: CASSVEPPGLAGVTDTQYF
length: 12; J: TRBJ2-5; size: once; D: NA; V: TRBV19; DNA: TGTGCCAGTAGTAAACCCCAAGAGACCCAGTACTTC; CDR3: CASSKPQETQYF
length: 14; J: TRBJ1-5; size: NA; D: TRBD1; V: TRBV2; DNA: TGTGCCAGCAGGACGGACAGGGGGGGACAGCCCCAGCATTTT; CDR3: CASRTDRGGQPQHF
length: 12; J: TRBJ2-7; size: NA; D: NA; V: TRBV19; DNA: TGTGCCAGTAGTAGCCGCACCTACGAGCAGTACTTC; CDR3: CASSSRTYEQYF
length: 15; J: TRBJ1-4; size: NA; D: TRBD1; V: TRBV6-5; DNA: TGTGCCAGCAGCAATACAGGGGGAACTAATGAAAAACTGTTTTTT; CDR3: CASSNTGGTNEKLFF
length: 14; J: TRBJ1-1; size: NA; D: NA; V: TRBV5-4; DNA: TGTGCCAGCACCAGCCAGGAGGGTTCCACTGAAGCTTTCTTT; CDR3: CASTSQEGSTEAFF
length: 14; J: TRBJ2-7; size: NA; D: NA; V: TRBV2; DNA: TGTGCCAGCAGTGGGAACAGGGCCTCCTACGAGCAGTACTTC; CDR3: CASSGNRASYEQYF
length: 13; J: TRBJ2-2; size: once; D: NA; V: TRBV6-5; DNA: TGTGCCGTCGGGAAACCGAACACCGGGGAGCTGTTTTTT; CDR3: CAVGKPNTGELFF
length: 14; J: TRBJ1-2; size: NA; D: NA; V: TRBV9; DNA: TGTGCCAGCAGCGCTTACACTTCTAACTATGGCTACACCTTC; CDR3: CASSAYTSNYGYTF
length: 13; J: TRBJ1-1; size: NA; D: NA; V: TRBV10-3; DNA: TGTGCCATCAGGAGGACAATGAACACTGAAGCTTTCTTT; CDR3: CAIRRTMNTEAFF
length: 18; J: TRBJ2-1; size: NA; D: TRBD2; V: TRBV5-6; DNA: TGTGCCAGCAGCCAAGGAGGGACTAGCGGGAGCTCCTACAATGAGCAGTTCTTC; CDR3: CASSQGGTSGSSYNEQFF
length: 13; J: TRBJ1-2; size: few; D: NA; V: TRBV9; DNA: TGTGCCAGCAGCGTAGATTTATACTATGGCTACACCTTC; CDR3: CASSVDLYYGYTF
length: 17; J: TRBJ2-1; size: NA; D: TRBD2; V: TRBV11-2; DNA: TGTGCCAGCAGCTTACCGACTAGCGGGACTAGTAAGAATGAGCAGTTCTTC; CDR3: CASSLPTSGTSKNEQFF
length: 15; J: TRBJ1-5; size: few; D: NA; V: TRBV11-2; DNA: TGTGCCAGCAGCTTAGGCTTTGGGCAGAATCAGCCCCAGCATTTT; CDR3: CASSLGFGQNQPQHF
length: 14; J: TRBJ1-5; size: NA; D: NA; V: TRBV6-1; DNA: TGTGCCAGCATGGGGGGGTATAGCAATCAGCCCCAGCATTTT; CDR3: CASMGGYSNQPQHF
length: 15; J: TRBJ2-5; size: NA; D: TRBD2; V: TRBV10-1; DNA: TGCGCCAGCAGTGCCGGCGGGAGGGGTCTAGAGACCCAGTACTTC; CDR3: CASSAGGRGLETQYF
length: 14; J: TRBJ1-5; size: NA; D: NA; V: TRBV5-1; DNA: TGCGCCAGCAGCCCGGGAGGAGGCGGCTCGCCCCAGCATTTT; CDR3: CASSPGGGGSPQHF
length: 21; J: TRBJ2-6; size: NA; D: NA; V: TRBV19; DNA: TGTGCCAGTAGTATTTATCAGTCGAGGACAGTGAAAATCTCTGGGGCCAACGTCCTGACTTTC; CDR3: CASSIYQSRTVKISGANVLTF
length: 13; J: TRBJ1-1; size: once; D: NA; V: TRBV2; DNA: TGTGCCAGCAGTTCTGACACGAACACTGAAGCTTCCTTT; CDR3: CASSSDTNTEASF
length: 18; J: TRBJ1-6; size: once; D: NA; V: TRBV10-2; DNA: TGCGCCAGCAGTGATGGAAGGTTTACAAGGTCCTATAATTCACCCCTCCACTTT; CDR3: CASSDGRFTRSYNSPLHF
length: 14; J: TRBJ2-7; size: few; D: NA; V: TRBV28; DNA: TGTGCCAGCAGTTTGTTTGTCAGCCCTTACGAGCAGTACTTC; CDR3: CASSLFVSPYEQYF
length: 17; J: TRBJ1-1; size: once; D: NA; V: TRBV2; DNA: TGTGCCAGCAGTGAAATTTGGGGCACAGGGCGGAGAACTGAAGCTTTCTTT; CDR3: CASSEIWGTGRRTEAFF
length: 15; J: TRBJ1-2; size: NA; D: TRBD1; V: TRBV7-9; DNA: TGTGCCAGCAGCACCACCGTACAGGGGGCCTATGGCTACACCTTC; CDR3: CASSTTVQGAYGYTF
length: 14; J: TRBJ2-1; size: NA; D: NA; V: TRBV7-2; DNA: TGTGCCAGCAGCCCGATGGGACACCTCAATGAGCAGTTCTTC; CDR3: CASSPMGHLNEQFF
length: 14; J: TRBJ1-1; size: NA; D: NA; V: TRBV7-9; DNA: TGTGCCAGCAGCCCCGTGATCCTTAACACTGAAGCTTTCTTT; CDR3: CASSPVILNTEAFF
length: 17; J: TRBJ2-3; size: NA; D: NA; V: TRBV30; DNA: TGTGCCTGGAGTGTTTTTCCCCTTGGGGGGCCCACAGATACGCAGTATTTT; CDR3: CAWSVFPLGGPTDTQYF
length: 14; J: TRBJ2-5; size: NA; D: NA; V: TRBV5-1; DNA: TGCGCCAGCAGCTTGGAACAGGGAGGAGAGACCCAGTACTTC; CDR3: CASSLEQGGETQYF
length: 14; J: TRBJ2-1; size: NA; D: NA; V: TRBV10-3; DNA: TGTGCCATCAGTGAGTCTGGTCTGAGGCCTGAGCAGTTCTTC; CDR3: CAISESGLRPEQFF
length: 18; J: TRBJ2-2; size: NA; D: TRBD2; V: TRBV11-2; DNA: TGTGCCAGCAGCTCCCCCCGGTCTAGCGGGGGGTTTACCGGGGAGCTGTTTTTT; CDR3: CASSSPRSSGGFTGELFF
length: 13; J: TRBJ2-7; size: NA; D: NA; V: TRBV18; DNA: TGTGCCAGCTCACCACCGTTCAGCTACGAGCAGTACTTC; CDR3: CASSPPFSYEQYF
length: 16; J: TRBJ2-5; size: once; D: TRBD2; V: TRBV11-2; DNA: TGTGCCAGCAGCCCCAGACTAGCGGGCTACCAAGAGACCCAGTACTTC; CDR3: CASSPRLAGYQETQYF
length: 15; J: TRBJ1-1; size: once; D: NA; V: TRBV5-4; DNA: TGTGCCAGCACCCGGGAGGGCAGGCCAAACACTGAAGCTTTCTTT; CDR3: CASTREGRPNTEAFF
length: 13; J: TRBJ2-5; size: NA; D: NA; V: TRBV19; DNA: TGTGCCAGTAGTAGGAGACATGTTGAGACCCAGTACTTC; CDR3: CASSRRHVETQYF
length: 13; J: TRBJ2-7; size: NA; D: NA; V: TRBV2; DNA: TGTGCCAGCAGTGCATGGACAGCTTACGAGCAGTACTTC; CDR3: CASSAWTAYEQYF
length: 21; J: TRBJ2-2; size: NA; D: NA; V: TRBV13; DNA: TGTGCCAGCAGCCCACTAGGGGGGGCCTCCGGGCACGGGGAAAACACCGGGGAGCTGTTTTTT; CDR3: CASSPLGGASGHGENTGELFF
length: 15; J: TRBJ1-5; size: NA; D: NA; V: TRBV28; DNA: TGTGCCAGCAAGGTAGCGGGACACAGCAATCAGCCCCAGCATTTT; CDR3: CASKVAGHSNQPQHF
length: 14; J: TRBJ1-2; size: NA; D: NA; V: TRBV29-1; DNA: TGCAGCGTTGAAGATCGCAGGGGCGGCTATGGCTACACCTTC; CDR3: CSVEDRRGGYGYTF
length: 13; J: TRBJ1-5; size: NA; D: NA; V: TRBV2; DNA: TGTGCCAGCAGTGAATTTATAGGTCAGCCCCAGCATTTT; CDR3: CASSEFIGQPQHF
length: 16; J: TRBJ1-2; size: NA; D: TRBD1; V: TRBV7-2; DNA: TGTGCCAGCAGCTCTTTCCAGGGGGCGTCCACCTATGGCTACACCTTC; CDR3: CASSSFQGASTYGYTF
length: 13; J: TRBJ1-2; size: NA; D: NA; V: TRBV5-1; DNA: TGCGCCAGCAGCTTAGGGGGGGTCTATGGCTACACCTTC; CDR3: CASSLGGVYGYTF
length: 15; J: TRBJ2-3; size: NA; D: NA; V: TRBV25-1; DNA: TGTGCCAGCAGTGAAGATCGGCGGAGTACAGATACGCAGTATTTT; CDR3: CASSEDRRSTDTQYF
length: 12; J: TRBJ2-3; size: NA; D: NA; V: TRBV18; DNA: TGTGCCAGCTCACCATTCAGGGATACGCAGTATTTT; CDR3: CASSPFRDTQYF